These 9 T cell receptor beta chains share one sample of origin, sequenced in a study of T cells in Graves' hyperthyroidism and ophthalmopathy. The investigators amplified TCR beta CDR3 regions from RNA transcripts. The HTBI set primed first-round TCR CDR3 RT-PCR. Each CDR3 protein is one row after TCRdb ran MiXCR on the multiplex PCR reads. The table lists 400,000 to 500,000 distinct CDR3 sequences, roughly 14% of them singletons. Sequencing was carried out using blood. Receptor source: a man between 18 and 35 years old with Graves' ophthalmopathy.

This clonotype was found many times. This chain uses TRBV7-9 with TRBJ2-7; D call uncertain. This CDR3 is built from 16 residues. Trimming stripped 7 bases from V and 0 bases from J, with 19 bases between. Germline CDR1 SEHNR, CDR2 FQNEAQ (reference sequence). CDR3 bases: TGTGCCAGCACCCCCATCAGCTGGGCCAGCTCCTACGAGCAGTACTTC. Encoded protein: CASTPISWASSYEQYF. The full variable domain, its missing parts supplied by reference TRBV7-9 and TRBJ2-7, is DTGVSQNPRHKITKRGQNVTFRCDPISEHNRLYWYRQTLGQGPEFLTYFQNEAQLEKSRLLSDRFSAERPKGSFSTLEIQRTEQGDSAMYLCASTPISWASSYEQYFGPGTRLTVT.

This clonotype was observed at least ten times. The V call is TRBV12-3 or TRBV12-4, the J call TRBJ2-1, with 13 nucleotides matching TRBD2. This CDR3 has 15 amino acids. Germline trimming cut 5 bases from V and 6 bases from J; bases unmatched to any gene: 4. The CDR3 coding sequence is TGTGCCAGCAGTCCTACTAGCGGGAGGGCCAATGAGCAGTTCTTC. Its translation: CASSPTSGRANEQFF.

This clonotype was seen only a few times. V usage is TRBV2 and J usage is TRBJ1-1, with 10 bases identical to TRBD1. Germline V gives CDR1 SNHLY, CDR2 FYNNEI. This CDR3 is built from 14 residues. With V trimmed by 10 bases and J by 1 base, 6 bases remained unmatched. The CDR3 is CATRQGAGNTEAFF. The CDR3 nucleotides are TGTGCCACCAGACAGGGGGCTGGGAACACTGAAGCTTTCTTT.

The table lists this clonotype with a few counts. The rearrangement joins TRBV20-1 to TRBJ2-1; TRBD2 aligns across 13 bases. J was trimmed by 9 bases and V by 3 bases; bases with no gene match: 5. Per germline, CDR1 DFQATT and CDR2 SNEGSKA (reference sequence). CDR3 length: 14 amino acids. CDR3 amino acids: CSASKGLAGPEQFF. CDR3 nucleotide sequence: TGCAGTGCTAGCAAGGGACTAGCGGGGCCTGAGCAGTTCTTC.

In this sample, this clonotype turned up many times. J is TRBJ2-5 and V is TRBV14, with 9 bases that match TRBD2. The V gene's germline CDR1 is SGHDN and CDR2 FVKESK. This CDR3 spans 14 amino acids. The junction had 7 bases not matched to a gene; V was cut back by 4 bases and J by 7 bases. The CDR3 protein is CASSRSSGIMTQYF. The CDR3 region has the DNA TGTGCCAGCAGCCGATCTAGCGGGATTATGACCCAGTACTTC.

This clonotype was detected only a few times. V and J are TRBV29-1 and TRBJ1-3; 7 nucleotides agree with TRBD1. J was trimmed by 0 bases and V by 6 bases; bases with no gene match: 8. Germline CDR1 and CDR2: SQVTM and ANQGSEA. The CDR3 contains 15 residues. CDR3 nucleotide sequence: TGCAGCGTGACAGACAGGGCCCTCTCTGGAAACACCATATATTTT. Translated, it gives CSVTDRALSGNTIYF.

This clonotype has ten or more counts. This rearrangement joins TRBV7-8 to TRBJ2-3; D gene uncertain. CDR1 SGHVS and CDR2 FQNEAQ come from the germline V gene. Between the trimmed V and J ends, which lost 5 bases and 5 bases, there was a span of 17 bases. This CDR3 spans 15 amino acids. DNA of the CDR3: TGTGCCAGCAGCCGACTTGACAATGAGTTAGATACGCAGTATTTT. Amino acid sequence: CASSRLDNELDTQYF.

This clonotype has at least ten counts. The V and J genes are TRBV7-2 and TRBJ2-3; 8 bases align to TRBD2. This CDR3 has 16 residues. The V gene end was trimmed by 5 bases and the J gene end by 0 bases; junction bases not matched to a gene: 7. Germline lookup yields CDR1 SGHTA and CDR2 FQGNSA. For the CDR3, the DNA is TGTGCCAGCAGCCACCGGGGGGGGCCGAGCACAGATACGCAGTATTTT. Translated, it gives CASSHRGGPSTDTQYF. The variable domain in full, with the rest retrieved from reference TRBV7-2 and TRBJ2-3, is GAGVSQSPSNKVTEKGKDVELRCDPISGHTALYWYRQSLGQGLEFLIYFQGNSAPDKSGLPSDRFSAERTGGSVSTLTIQRTQQEDSAVYLCASSHRGGPSTDTQYFGPGTRLTVL.

The chain is built from TRBV9 and TRBJ2-1; TRBD2 agrees at 9 bases. CDR3 length: 17 amino acids. V shed 3 bases and J 1 base; nucleotides not matched to a gene: 8. Germline values: CDR1 SGDLS, CDR2 YYNGEE. The CDR3 coding sequence is TGTGCCAGCAGCGCTAATCTAGCGGGGTTATCCTACAATGAGCAGTTCTTC. Its protein is CASSANLAGLSYNEQFF.